A selection of T cell receptor beta chains follows, all from one sample in a study of blood T cell repertoires in COVID-19. The protocol was immunoSEQ multiplex PCR, while the TCRdb copy is restricted to in-frame clones and leaves out a portion. Of 200,000 or so clones listed, roughly four fifths are singletons. Sample: peripheral blood. These receptors were taken from a human donor with acute or convalescent COVID-19. The donor label of this sample is uncertain. Each CDR3 is given with its conserved first and last residue. The D gene is left open where the match is weak. Clone size is shown for a subset of rows, as once, few, many or a class of expanded clone.

TRBJ1-2	once	.	TRBV5-4	TGTGCCAGCAGCCAGAACACCGGGACAAATGGCTACACCTTC	CASSQNTGTNGYTF
TRBJ1-2	.	.	TRBV5-4	TGTGCCAGCAGCTTGGCCGGAGAGGCCTATGGCTACACCTTC	CASSLAGEAYGYTF
TRBJ2-1	.	TRBD2	TRBV5-1	TGCGCCAGCAGCCCCTTAGCGGGGGCCTACAATGAGCAGTTCTTC	CASSPLAGAYNEQFF
TRBJ1-5	.	TRBD1	TRBV19	TGTGCCAGTACCCCGTTGGGACAGGGATTCAATCAGCCCCAGCATTTT	CASTPLGQGFNQPQHF
TRBJ1-4	.	.	TRBV11-2	TGTGCCAGCAGCTTAGGATCCGGGTATGCTGAAAAACTGTTTTTT	CASSLGSGYAEKLFF
TRBJ2-7	.	TRBD1	TRBV23-1	TGCGCCAGCAGTCAACTACAGGGGGCTCCCTGGGAGCAGTACTTC	CASSQLQGAPWEQYF
TRBJ2-2	.	TRBD2	TRBV27	TGTGCCAGCAGTAGCGGGAGGGGGAGGGAGCTGTTTTTT	CASSSGRGRELFF
TRBJ2-7	.	TRBD2	TRBV5-1	TGCGCCAGCAGCTTTGGCCGACTAGCGGGAGGCCGGGGCTACGAGCAGTACTTC	CASSFGRLAGGRGYEQYF
TRBJ1-1	.	.	TRBV19	TGTGCCAGTAACGCGGGCTCGGGCACTGAAGCTTTCTTT	CASNAGSGTEAFF
TRBJ1-1	.	.	TRBV5-1	TGCGCCAGCAGCTACGGGGGGAACACTGAAGCTTTCTTT	CASSYGGNTEAFF
TRBJ1-3	.	.	TRBV7-2	TGTGCCAGCACCGTATACGGGACTGGAAACACCATATATTTT	CASTVYGTGNTIYF
TRBJ1-5	.	.	TRBV12-3/TRBV12-4	TGTGCCAGCAGTTTTAACCCTAGGCAGCCCCAGCATTTT	CASSFNPRQPQHF
TRBJ1-6	few	.	TRBV18	TGTGCCAGCTCCCCCGTGGAGGCGGGATCACCCCTCCACTTT	CASSPVEAGSPLHF
TRBJ1-2	.	.	TRBV10-3	TGTGCCATCAGAATACAGGGAAATGGCTACACCTTC	CAIRIQGNGYTF
TRBJ2-1	.	.	TRBV18	TGTGCCAGCTCACCCGACCCCCTAGGCTACAATGAGCAGTTCTTC	CASSPDPLGYNEQFF
TRBJ2-1	.	TRBD2	TRBV7-8	TGTGCCAGCAGCCCCCGGGGGGAGGAGCAGTTCTTC	CASSPRGEEQFF
TRBJ1-5	.	.	TRBV7-2	TGTGCCAGCAGCCAGAATTCAGGCGTTGGGAGCAATCAGCCCCAGCATTTT	CASSQNSGVGSNQPQHF
TRBJ2-1	.	.	TRBV4-3	TGCGCCAGCAGCCAAGAAACAGGGTCCTACAATGAGCAGTTCTTC	CASSQETGSYNEQFF
TRBJ2-5	once	.	TRBV6-5	TGTGCCAGCAGTTACTCTCCGGGACAAGCCCAAGAGACCCAGTACTTC	CASSYSPGQAQETQYF
TRBJ1-1	.	.	TRBV5-1	TGCGCCAGCAGCCCGGCGGACCCCAGGGACACTGAAGCTTTCTTT	CASSPADPRDTEAFF
TRBJ2-3	.	.	TRBV7-2	TGTGCCAGCAGCTTAGCGAACAGAGATACGCAGTATTTT	CASSLANRDTQYF
TRBJ1-2	few	.	TRBV7-2	TGTGCCAGCAGCTTAATGGGTACTAGGGGCTACACCTTC	CASSLMGTRGYTF
TRBJ1-1	.	.	TRBV11-2	TGTGCCAGCAGCATTGGGAGAAACACTGAAGCTTTCTTT	CASSIGRNTEAFF
TRBJ2-5	.	TRBD2	TRBV7-9	TGTGCCAGCAGCTTAGCAGCGGGAGGGCCAGAGACCCAGTACTTC	CASSLAAGGPETQYF
TRBJ1-2	.	.	TRBV28	TGTGCCAGCAGTTTAAGTATGGGGCAGGATGGCTACACCTTC	CASSLSMGQDGYTF
TRBJ1-5	few	.	TRBV28	TGTGCCAGCAGTCCCCACAGGGACAATCAGCCCCAGCATTTT	CASSPHRDNQPQHF
TRBJ1-1	.	TRBD1	TRBV19	TGTGCCAGTAGTCCCCTTCGAACGACAGGGGGCCCGAACACTGAAGCTTTCTTT	CASSPLRTTGGPNTEAFF
TRBJ1-2	once	.	TRBV3-1/TRBV3-2	TGTGCCAGCAGCCAAGCCGGGGTAGGGAACAGCTACACCTTC	CASSQAGVGNSYTF
TRBJ2-7	.	.	TRBV19	TGTGCCAGTAGTACGGACATAGCCTACGAGCAGTACTTC	CASSTDIAYEQYF
TRBJ2-2	.	TRBD1	TRBV5-6	TGTGCCAGCAGCCCACAGGGGGGAACGAACACCGGGGAGCTGTTTTTT	CASSPQGGTNTGELFF
TRBJ1-6	once	TRBD1	TRBV7-9	TGTGCCAGCAGCCGGGGACAGGGTAATTCACCCCTCCACTTT	CASSRGQGNSPLHF
TRBJ1-1	.	.	TRBV25-1	TGTGCCAGCAGTTCATTTACAGGGCCGAACACTGAAGCTTTCTTT	CASSSFTGPNTEAFF
TRBJ1-3	few	.	TRBV25-1	TGTGCCAGCAGTGACCCAAGGGGCCCTGGAAACACCATATATTTT	CASSDPRGPGNTIYF
TRBJ1-6	once	TRBD1	TRBV19	TGTGCCAGTAGTACCGGGGGACAGCCCACAGTACCCCTCCACTTT	CASSTGGQPTVPLHF
TRBJ1-1	.	.	TRBV12-3/TRBV12-4	TGTGCCAGCAGTCGCCCAGGGGTACCTGAAGCTTTCTTT	CASSRPGVPEAFF
TRBJ2-5	once	.	TRBV25-1	TGTGCCAGCAGTGCTGGAGACAGGTGGCAAGAGACCCAGTACTTC	CASSAGDRWQETQYF
TRBJ2-1	.	TRBD1	TRBV2	TGTGCCAGCGGGTTGGACAGGGGGCAACATGAGCAGTTCTTC	CASGLDRGQHEQFF
TRBJ2-1	.	.	TRBV27	TGTGCCAGCAGTCAGTACGAAGGGGCAAGGAATGAGCAGTTCTTC	CASSQYEGARNEQFF
TRBJ2-6	.	.	TRBV6-1	TGTGCCAGCAGTGAAGAGGAGAGGGCTGGGGCCAACGTCCTGACTTTC	CASSEEERAGANVLTF
TRBJ2-3	.	TRBD1	TRBV5-1	TGCGCCAGCAGCTTGAATCCGCAGGGGGCCAGCACAGATACGCAGTATTTT	CASSLNPQGASTDTQYF
TRBJ1-1	.	TRBD1	TRBV3-1/TRBV3-2	TGTGCCAGCAGCCAAGGAGGACAGGGGGTTTTCTTT	CASSQGGQGVFF
TRBJ2-3	.	TRBD2	TRBV5-5	TGTGCCAGCAGCTCCTCGGGGGGTATTGGGGTCGCAGATACGCAGTATTTT	CASSSSGGIGVADTQYF
TRBJ1-2	.	.	TRBV5-6	TGTGCCAGCAGCTTGAGCGGGCTCGGTGGCTACACCTTC	CASSLSGLGGYTF
TRBJ1-2	once	.	TRBV14	TGTGCCAGCAGCCAAGTGTCAGTCGGGTCTTTGAAAAATGGCTACACCTTC	CASSQVSVGSLKNGYTF
TRBJ1-3	.	.	TRBV7-6	TGTGCCAGCAGCAACACTAACTCCGGATCGAACACCATATATTTT	CASSNTNSGSNTIYF
TRBJ2-7	once	.	TRBV4-2	TGTGCCAGCAGCCAAGATTCTAGGCAGGGTCTCAACGAGCAGTACTTC	CASSQDSRQGLNEQYF
TRBJ2-7	.	.	TRBV29-1	TGCAGCGTTGAAGTTATCAGGGGCGACGAGCAGTACTTC	CSVEVIRGDEQYF
TRBJ1-5	.	.	TRBV9	TGTGCCAGCAGCGTAGAGGGCAGGGGCAATCAGCCCCAGCATTTT	CASSVEGRGNQPQHF
TRBJ1-5	.	TRBD1	TRBV27	TGTGCCAGCAGTTTAAATACAGGGGTTAATCAGCCCCAGCATTTT	CASSLNTGVNQPQHF
TRBJ1-1	.	.	TRBV7-3	TGTGCCAGCAGCCCGAATTCAAACAGGGCGACTGAAGCTTTCTTT	CASSPNSNRATEAFF